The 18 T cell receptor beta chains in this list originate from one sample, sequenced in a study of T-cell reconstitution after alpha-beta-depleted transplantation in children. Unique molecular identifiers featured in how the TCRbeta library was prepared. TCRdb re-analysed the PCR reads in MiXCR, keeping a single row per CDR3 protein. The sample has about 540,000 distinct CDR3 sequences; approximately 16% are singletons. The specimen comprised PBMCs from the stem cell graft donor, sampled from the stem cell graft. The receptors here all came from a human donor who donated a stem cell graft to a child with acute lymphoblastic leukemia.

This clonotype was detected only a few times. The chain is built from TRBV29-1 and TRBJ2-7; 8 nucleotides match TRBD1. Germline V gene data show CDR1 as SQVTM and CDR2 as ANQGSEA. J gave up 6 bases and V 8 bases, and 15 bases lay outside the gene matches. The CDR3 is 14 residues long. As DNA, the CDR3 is TGCAGCTCGCGAACCTCGGACAGGGCCGGCGAGCAGTACTTC. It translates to CSSRTSDRAGEQYF.

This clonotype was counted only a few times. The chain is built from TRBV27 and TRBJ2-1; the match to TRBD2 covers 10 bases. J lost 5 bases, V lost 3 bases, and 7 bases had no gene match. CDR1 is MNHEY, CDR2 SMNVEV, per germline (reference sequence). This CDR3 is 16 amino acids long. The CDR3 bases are TGTGCCAGCAGTTTTATAGCGGGAGGTTTGGACAATGAGCAGTTCTTC. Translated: CASSFIAGGLDNEQFF.

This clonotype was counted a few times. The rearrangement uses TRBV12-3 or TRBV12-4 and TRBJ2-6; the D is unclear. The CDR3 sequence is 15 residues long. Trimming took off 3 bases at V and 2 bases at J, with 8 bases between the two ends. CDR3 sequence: CASSLVGTGANVLTF. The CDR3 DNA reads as TGTGCCAGCAGTTTGGTGGGGACTGGGGCCAACGTCCTGACTTTC.

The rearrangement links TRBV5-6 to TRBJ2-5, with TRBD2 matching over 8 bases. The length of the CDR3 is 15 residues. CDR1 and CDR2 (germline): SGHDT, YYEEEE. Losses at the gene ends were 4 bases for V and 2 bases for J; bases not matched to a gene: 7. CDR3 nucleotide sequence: TGTGCCAGCAGCCGCGGACTAGCTTATCAAGAGACCCAGTACTTC. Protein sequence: CASSRGLAYQETQYF.

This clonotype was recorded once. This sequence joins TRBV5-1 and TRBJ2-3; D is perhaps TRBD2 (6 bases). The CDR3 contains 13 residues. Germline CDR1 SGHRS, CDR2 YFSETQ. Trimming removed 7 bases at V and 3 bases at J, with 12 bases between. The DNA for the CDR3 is TGCGCCAGCGGTTGGCGGGAAACAGATACGCAGTATTTT. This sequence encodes CASGWRETDTQYF.

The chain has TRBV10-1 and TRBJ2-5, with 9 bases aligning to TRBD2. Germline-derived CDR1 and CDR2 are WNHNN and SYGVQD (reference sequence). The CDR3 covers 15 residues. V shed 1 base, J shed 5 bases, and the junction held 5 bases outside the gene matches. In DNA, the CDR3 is TGCGCCAGCAGTGAGTTAGCGGGAGAGTTCGAGACCCAGTACTTC. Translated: CASSELAGEFETQYF.

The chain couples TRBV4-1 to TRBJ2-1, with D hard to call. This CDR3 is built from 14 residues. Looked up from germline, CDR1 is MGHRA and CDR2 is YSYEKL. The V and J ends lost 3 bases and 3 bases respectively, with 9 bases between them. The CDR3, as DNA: TGCGCCAGCAGCCAGGGGTTTTTCTACAATGAGCAGTTCTTC. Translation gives CASSQGFFYNEQFF.

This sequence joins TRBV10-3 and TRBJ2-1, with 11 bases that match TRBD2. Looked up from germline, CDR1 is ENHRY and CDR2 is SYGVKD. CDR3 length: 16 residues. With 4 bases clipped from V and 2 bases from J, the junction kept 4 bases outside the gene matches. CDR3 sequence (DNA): TGTGCCATCAGTGGGGGGACTAGCGGTCCCTACAATGAGCAGTTCTTC. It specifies CAISGGTSGPYNEQFF.

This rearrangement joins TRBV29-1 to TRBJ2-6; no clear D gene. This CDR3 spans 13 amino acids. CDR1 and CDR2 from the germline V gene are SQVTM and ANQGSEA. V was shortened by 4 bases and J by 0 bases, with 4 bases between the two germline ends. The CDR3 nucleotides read TGCAGCGTTGCCCTCTCTGGGGCCAACGTCCTGACTTTC. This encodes CSVALSGANVLTF.

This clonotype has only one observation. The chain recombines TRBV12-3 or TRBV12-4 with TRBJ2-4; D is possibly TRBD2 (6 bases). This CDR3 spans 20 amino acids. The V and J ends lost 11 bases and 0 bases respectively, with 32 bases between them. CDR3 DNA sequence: TGTGCCTGCACCTCCCTAGGGAAGGTGCTAGCGAGCAGAGCCAAAAACATTCAGTACTTC. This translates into CACTSLGKVLASRAKNIQYF.

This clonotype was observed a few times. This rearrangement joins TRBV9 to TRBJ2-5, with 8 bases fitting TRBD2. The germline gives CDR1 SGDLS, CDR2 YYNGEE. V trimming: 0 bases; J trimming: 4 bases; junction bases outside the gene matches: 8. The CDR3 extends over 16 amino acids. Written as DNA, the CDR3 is TGTGCCAGCAGCGTAGATCCAGCGGGAGTTTCAGAGACCCAGTACTTC. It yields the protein CASSVDPAGVSETQYF.

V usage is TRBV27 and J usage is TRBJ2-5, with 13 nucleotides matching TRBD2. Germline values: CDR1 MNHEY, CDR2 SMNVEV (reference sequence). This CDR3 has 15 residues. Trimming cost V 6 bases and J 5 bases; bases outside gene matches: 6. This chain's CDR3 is CASRRTSGSGETQYF. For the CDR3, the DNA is TGTGCCAGCAGACGGACTAGCGGGAGTGGGGAGACCCAGTACTTC.

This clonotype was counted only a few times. The CDR3 reads CSARGGQGSQPQHF. The CDR3 region has the DNA TGCAGTGCTAGAGGGGGACAGGGCAGTCAGCCCCAGCATTTT. The V and J genes are TRBV20-1 and TRBJ1-5, with 9 bases lining up with TRBD1. Germline lookup yields CDR1 DFQATT and CDR2 SNEGSKA (reference sequence). CDR3 length equals 14 residues. The ends lost 1 base at V and 6 bases at J; junction bases unmatched: 4.

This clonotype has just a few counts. CDR3 DNA sequence: TGCGCCAGCAGCGAAATGGGACTACTCTATCCCTACGAGCAGTACTTC. Protein: CASSEMGLLYPYEQYF. J is TRBJ2-7 and V is TRBV5-1; 7 positions agree with TRBD2. Germline assignment: CDR1 SGHRS and CDR2 YFSETQ. J lost 2 bases, V lost 4 bases, and 12 bases had no gene match. This CDR3 comprises 16 residues.

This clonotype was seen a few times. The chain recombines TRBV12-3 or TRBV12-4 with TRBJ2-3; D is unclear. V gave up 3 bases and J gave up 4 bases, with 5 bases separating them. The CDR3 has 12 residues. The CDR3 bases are TGTGCCAGCAGTTTGATCGCAGATACGCAGTATTTT. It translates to CASSLIADTQYF.

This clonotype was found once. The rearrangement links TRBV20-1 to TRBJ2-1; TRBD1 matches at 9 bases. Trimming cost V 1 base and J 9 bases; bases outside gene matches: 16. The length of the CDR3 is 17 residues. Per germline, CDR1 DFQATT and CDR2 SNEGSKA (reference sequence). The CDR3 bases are TGCAGTGCTAGAGCGGACAGGGGAACAGTTTACTACGGTGAGCAGTTCTTC. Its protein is CSARADRGTVYYGEQFF.

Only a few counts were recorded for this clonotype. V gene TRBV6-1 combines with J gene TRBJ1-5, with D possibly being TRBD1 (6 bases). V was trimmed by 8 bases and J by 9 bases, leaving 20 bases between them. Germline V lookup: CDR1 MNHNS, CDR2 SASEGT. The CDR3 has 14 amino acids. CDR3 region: CASYGGHSGGPQHF. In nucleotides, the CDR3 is TGTGCCAGCTACGGGGGGCACAGCGGGGGGCCCCAGCATTTT.

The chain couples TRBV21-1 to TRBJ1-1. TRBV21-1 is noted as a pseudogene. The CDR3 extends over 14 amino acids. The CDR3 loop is CASSLKARNTEAFF. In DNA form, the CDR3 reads TGTGCCAGCAGCCTTAAAGCCAGGAACACTGAAGCTTTCTTT.